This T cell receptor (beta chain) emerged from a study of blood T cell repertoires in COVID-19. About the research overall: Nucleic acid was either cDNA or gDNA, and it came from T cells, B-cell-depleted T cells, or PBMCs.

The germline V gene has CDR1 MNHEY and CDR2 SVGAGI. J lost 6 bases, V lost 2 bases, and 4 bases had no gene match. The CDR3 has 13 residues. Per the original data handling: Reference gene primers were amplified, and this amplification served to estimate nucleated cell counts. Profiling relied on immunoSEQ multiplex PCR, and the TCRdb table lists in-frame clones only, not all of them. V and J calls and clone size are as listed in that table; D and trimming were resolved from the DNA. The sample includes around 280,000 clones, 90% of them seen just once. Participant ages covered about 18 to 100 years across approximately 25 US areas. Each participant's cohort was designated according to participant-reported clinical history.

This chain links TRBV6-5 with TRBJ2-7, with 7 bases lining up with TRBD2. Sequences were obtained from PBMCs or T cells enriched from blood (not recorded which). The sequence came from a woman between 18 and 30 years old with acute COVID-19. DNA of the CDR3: TGTGCCAGCAGTTACGAGGGAGGGGCCGAGCAGTACTTC. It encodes CASSYEGGAEQYF.